Following are 13 T cell receptor beta chains from one sample sequenced in a study of T cells in women clearing cervical HPV infection. Assay: immunoSEQ multiplex PCR; the TCRdb copy retains only in-frame clones and omits some. The specimen's table records fewer than 40,000 clones. What was sequenced was blood buffy coat. These receptors all stem from a woman aged 18-70 years with a cervical HPV16 infection that either progressed to CIN3+ or cleared (not recorded which).

With respect to this clone: The CDR3 extends 3 residues past the end of the read, so its final part is completed from the germline J gene. V gene TRBV30 combines with J gene TRBJ2-2; 9 bases are a match to TRBD1. The V and J ends lost 8 bases and 1 base, in that order; junction bases with no gene match: 8. The CDR3 is made up of 15 amino acids. The germline gives CDR1 GTSNPN, CDR2 SVGIG (reference sequence). Partial CDR3 DNA: TGTGCCCTCCGACGGGGACAGGGGAACACCGGGGAG. This codes for CALRRGQGNTGE. The full CDR3 protein is CALRRGQGNTGELFF.

Concerning this clone itself: The CDR3 end falls 3 residues outside the read, so it is completed with the germline J gene. The chain is built from TRBV28 and TRBJ1-2; D possibly corresponds to TRBD1 (6 bases). Deletions cut 5 bases from V and 5 bases from J, with 12 bases between. Germline lookup yields CDR1 MDHEN and CDR2 SYDVKM. This CDR3 has 13 residues. The CDR3 DNA, read in part, is TGTGCCAGCAGTCCGACAGGCCTTTATGGC. Translated: CASSPTGLYG. The complete CDR3 reads CASSPTGLYGYTF.

Comment on this clone: The read terminates 3 residues ahead of where the CDR3 ends, so the germline J gene completes it. V gene TRBV14 combines with J gene TRBJ2-1, with 12 positions matching TRBD1. Germline lookup yields CDR1 SGHDN and CDR2 FVKESK. The CDR3 totals 18 residues. J was trimmed by 7 bases and V by 4 bases; bases with no gene match: 14. The CDR3 region is CASSLTSYRDRGRNEQFF. The CDR3 DNA, read in part, is TGTGCCAGCAGCCTAACATCCTACCGGGACAGGGGGCGGAATGAG.

About this clone: The read halts 3 residues ahead of the CDR3 end, with the missing end drawn from the germline J gene. The chain uses TRBV7-2 and TRBJ2-5; TRBD2 might be the D (5 bases). V dropped 5 bases and J dropped 4 bases, with 17 bases sitting between them. This CDR3 spans 15 amino acids. The germline V gene encodes CDR1 SGHTA and CDR2 FQGNSA. CDR3 bases read: TGTGCCAGCAGCCGGGGTGGGGAAGGTATAGAGACC. It translates to CASSRGGEGIET. The complete CDR3 reads CASSRGGEGIETQYF.

Concerning this clone: The read ends 3 residues early relative to the CDR3; the germline J gene fills the gap. The gene calls are TRBV7-9 and TRBJ2-1, with D possibly TRBD1 on 6 matching bases. The CDR3 sequence is 15 residues long. Germline lookup yields CDR1 SEHNR and CDR2 FQNEAQ (reference sequence). V lost 6 bases and J 7 bases, leaving 19 bases between the germline ends. The CDR3 bases that were read are TGTGCCAGCAGTTTGAAAGGGGGAGAGTGGAATGAG. Its translation: CASSLKGGEWNE. The whole CDR3 protein reads CASSLKGGEWNEQFF.

A word on this clone: Read sequence stops 3 residues before the CDR3 end, and the germline J gene provides the missing end. The chain employs TRBV20-1 and TRBJ2-5, with TRBD2 matching over 9 bases. The germline CDR1 and CDR2 sequences are DFQATT and SNEGSKA (reference sequence). V shed 1 base and J 0 bases; nucleotides not matched to a gene: 9. This CDR3 comprises 17 residues. CDR3: CSARGVAGGSHQETQYF. The part of the CDR3 DNA that was read is TGCAGTGCTAGAGGTGTTGCGGGGGGGTCCCACCAAGAGACC.

A word on this clone: Read sequence stops 3 residues before the CDR3 end, and the germline J gene provides the missing end. The V gene is TRBV6-1, the J gene TRBJ2-3, with D possibly TRBD2 on 6 matching bases. This CDR3 region has 13 residues. The germline V gene has CDR1 MNHNS and CDR2 SASEGT. CDR3: CASSEAGRGAQYF. The DNA read from the CDR3 is TGTGCCAGCAGTGAAGCCGGCCGCGGGGCG.

Details on this clone: The read halts 3 residues ahead of the CDR3 end, with the missing end drawn from the germline J gene. V is TRBV7-6 and J is TRBJ2-1, with 11 bases that match TRBD2. The CDR3 sequence is 16 residues long. J lost 0 bases, V lost 5 bases, and 3 bases had no gene match. In germline, CDR1 is SGHVS, CDR2 FNYEAQ. CDR3 sequence: CASSQLAGVSYNEQFF. The covered CDR3 bases are TGTGCCAGCAGCCAACTAGCGGGGGTCTCCTACAATGAG.

Comment on this clone: The read ends 3 residues before the CDR3 terminus; that terminus is restored from the germline J gene. The chain joins TRBV7-7 to TRBJ2-5; the match to TRBD2 covers 8 bases. The CDR3 is 15 residues long. V dropped 2 bases and J dropped 2; count of bases not matched to a gene: 4. In germline, CDR1 is SSHAT, CDR2 FNYEAQ (reference sequence). The DNA read from the CDR3 is TGTGCCAGCAGCTTATCAAGCGGGGGACAAGAGACC. Encoded protein: CASSLSSGGQET. In full, the CDR3 reads CASSLSSGGQETQYF.

As for this clone: The CDR3 extends 3 residues past the end of the read, so its final part is completed from the germline J gene. The chain employs TRBV12-3 or TRBV12-4 and TRBJ1-2; 8 nucleotides agree with TRBD1. V lost 5 bases to trimming and J lost 5 bases; unmatched junction nucleotides: 7. The CDR3 runs 14 residues. CDR3 DNA, as far as it was read: TGTGCCAGCAGTCCCACAGGGGGGGGTTATGGC. It is translated as CASSPTGGGYG. The complete CDR3 protein is CASSPTGGGYGYTF.

On this clone: Read data end 3 residues before the CDR3 end; the end is taken from the germline J gene. The chain uses TRBV7-9 and TRBJ2-1; 7 positions agree with TRBD1. The V gene's germline CDR1 is SEHNR and CDR2 FQNEAQ (reference sequence). The CDR3 runs to 15 residues. The ends lost 5 bases at V and 7 bases at J; junction bases unmatched: 11. CDR3 DNA (partial): TGTGCCAGCAGCCATTCGGACAGGCGGGCAAATGAG. Protein: CASSHSDRRANE. The full CDR3 sequence reads CASSHSDRRANEQFF.

Regarding this clone: The read gets to within 3 residues of the CDR3 end, and the germline J gene fills in the rest. The chain uses TRBV20-1 and TRBJ2-7; perhaps TRBD1 as D (6 bases). The CDR3 length is 17 residues. Trimming removed 0 bases at V and 0 bases at J, with 18 bases between. Per germline, CDR1 DFQATT and CDR2 SNEGSKA (reference sequence). CDR3 sequence reads: CSARDRSSGVFSYEQYF. The sequenced part of the CDR3 DNA is TGCAGTGCTAGAGATCGTTCATCAGGGGTGTTCTCCTACGAG.

Concerning this clone: With the read ending 3 residues before the CDR3 end, the germline J gene is used to fill in that end. The chain recombines TRBV5-6 with TRBJ1-2; 8 positions agree with TRBD1. The CDR3 is 15 residues long. V shed 4 bases and J 1 base; nucleotides not matched to a gene: 6. Germline V gene lookup returns CDR1 SGHDT and CDR2 YYEEEE. The DNA read from the CDR3 is TGTGCCAGCAGCCTCCGACAGGGGTTTAACTATGGC. Translation gives CASSLRQGFNYG. The entire CDR3 sequence reads CASSLRQGFNYGYTF.